This note documents a single TCR beta chain sequence. Its antigen is unknown. No base qualities exist here, and no much larger clone lies one base off it. Inclusive of the bounding cysteine and phenylalanine, the CDR3 is 19 residues long. Only the CDR3 portion is preserved as DNA: 57 bases, with reading frame beginning at the first base. Looking up the germline V gene yields CDR1 SGHVS and CDR2 FQNEAQ. V ends up 1 base short and J 2 bases short, with an unmatched junction base count of 12. The sample comes from a study of PD-1 blockade in mismatch repair-deficient tumors (dated by TCRdb to 2017 to 2019). Background on the whole study: The trial enrolled more than 85 consecutive patients with about a dozen mismatch repair-deficient cancer types between late 2013 and late 2016, all previously treated and progressing. Deep sequencing of TCR CDR3 regions was used to track tumor-associated T cell clones in peripheral blood of patients responding to PD-1 blockade.

Preparation of the library involved the immunoSEQ multiplex PCR assay. TCRdb's version of the immuneACCESS table is confined to in-frame rearrangements and falls short of the full clone set. An unresolved V gene accounts for under half of the shortfall where checked; the remainder is of unknown origin. The sample profile shows 75,000 to 85,000 clones; around 85% of them were found once. In total, the top ten clones hold 2.6% of the sample. Broader findings and caveats from the paper: Rapid expansion after pembrolizumab followed by contraction, generally before radiologic responses, was shown by tumor-resident clones, which were often undetectable in blood before treatment.

The time point label here, explained by the study, means: peripheral blood 12 weeks after first pembrolizumab dose. Mismatch repair deficiency in every enrolled patient was established by polymerase chain reaction or immunohistochemistry. A few patients who responded to pembrolizumab therapy underwent TCR sequencing. The phase II trial prospectively tested pembrolizumab PD-1 blockade in advanced mismatch repair-deficient cancers regardless of tissue of origin. Peripheral blood T cell samples were gathered serially, both before PD-1 blockade started and at multiple time points afterward. The timing of each blood sample was reported as weeks after the first dose of pembrolizumab.

The specimen comprised peripheral blood, sampled 12 weeks after starting pembrolizumab. The V and J genes are TRBV7-8 and TRBJ2-7, with TRBD2 matching 12 junction bases. This TCR was recovered from an adult with mismatch repair-deficient cancer. For the CDR3, the sequence is CASSLEVASGRAEAYEQYF. The DNA is TGTGCCAGCAGCTTAGAAGTTGCTAGCGGGAGGGCCGAAGCCTACGAGCAGTACTTC.